The source of this T cell receptor (beta chain) is a study of cytomegalovirus exposure and HLA in healthy donors. For the study at large: As released early, the data held 75 million to 90 million unique TCRs from HLA-typed donors. Regarding the study as a whole: In vitro work confirmed that three CMV-associated chains recognize CMV antigens.

Primers: 60 Vbeta forward and 13 Jbeta reverse. Methods used by the authors: In a later analysis, the count reached 80 million or so unique TCR beta chains, with 8.5 million to 14 million shared. Sequencing was performed with immunoSEQ multiplex PCR; in TCRdb, only in-frame clones are kept and a portion is missing. V and J calls and clone size are as listed in that table; D and trimming were resolved from the DNA. The table lists 85,000 to 100,000 clones, nearly 70% of them singletons. Of note for this clone: Its antigen remains unidentified.

There are 16 residues in the CDR3. CDR1 LGHNA and CDR2 YSLEER come from the germline V gene. J was trimmed by 1 base and V by 1 base; bases with no gene match: 6. The J gene is TRBJ2-5, the V gene TRBV4-3; 7 bases agree with TRBD2. This clonotype was sampled from a man aged 45 to 65 in good health and CMV-seronegative. The material sequenced was PBMCs. The CDR3 DNA reads as TGCGCCAGCAGCCAAGGTCCCCCGGGGGGCCAAGAGACCCAGTACTTC. Encoded protein: CASSQGPPGGQETQYF.